This TCR beta chain was observed in a study of OX40 agonist ivuxolimab in advanced cancers. Study in general: The dose-escalation cohort had hepatocellular carcinoma, melanoma, renal cell or head and neck cancer.

TCRdb's copy holds only in-frame clones and misses some; the assay was immunoSEQ multiplex PCR. The sample contains fewer than 25,000 clones, 65% to 90% of which appear only once. It was autoimmune disease history or systemic immunosuppression that excluded patients. Study-wide results and caveats: The study observed clonal expansion of CD4+ and CD8+ blood T cells by week 6 at 0.1 to 3.0 mg/kg.

Points on this clone: The antigen remains undetermined.

CDR1 is SGHAT, CDR2 FQNNGV, per germline. CDR3 length: 14 residues. V was clipped by 3 bases and J by 4 bases; unmatched bases: 2. This rearrangement joins TRBV11-2 to TRBJ1-4, with 7 bases lining up with TRBD1. The clonotype comes from an adult with an advanced solid tumor such as melanoma, head and neck, liver or kidney cancer. This sample comprised CD4+ or CD8+ T cells sorted from blood, obtained in a trial of the OX40 agonist ivuxolimab. The CDR3 nucleotides read TGTGCCAGCAGCTTGGGACAGAATAATGAAAAACTGTTTTTT. This encodes CASSLGQNNEKLFF.